This T cell receptor (beta chain) was found in a study of T cells expressing NK-cell markers. The CDR3 loop spans 16 amino acids. CDR1 and CDR2 (germline): SGHRS, YFSETQ. TCRdb reanalyzed the 5' RACE reads, giving one entry per CDR3 protein sequence and no DNA. The listing contains some 140,000 distinct CDR3 sequences. This sequence joins TRBV5-1 and TRBJ2-5; TCRdb gives TRBD2 as the D gene, but with no DNA this cannot be confirmed. The sequence was obtained from a woman aged 45 to 65 in good health. The specimen sequenced was blood T cells: a sorted CD56 or NKG2C T cell subset, CD4+ or CD8+ T cells, or bulk PBMC T cells (not recorded which). CDR3 sequence reads: CASSFLQRETKETQYF.